This T cell receptor (beta chain) was observed in a study of T-cell reconstitution after alpha-beta-depleted transplantation in children. The V gene's germline CDR1 is LGHNA and CDR2 YSLEER. V gave up 2 bases and J gave up 3 bases; unmatched junction bases: 5. CDR3 length equals 15 residues. The TCRbeta library incorporated unique molecular identifiers. TCRdb re-called the PCR reads through MiXCR, storing one row per CDR3 protein. The sample shows a few hundred thousand distinct CDR3 sequences, roughly 13% of them seen only once. The TCR sequence derives from a male patient younger than 18 who had a stem cell transplant for acute myeloid leukemia, so the T cells may come from the graft donor. This chain links TRBV4-3 with TRBJ2-7; TRBD1 matches at 9 bases. Sequencing was performed on PBMCs, mostly from graft donor cells, taken 360 days after TCRalphabeta/CD19-depleted stem cell transplant. CDR3 sequence reads: CASSQLDRGVYEQYF. In DNA form, the CDR3 reads TGCGCCAGCAGCCAACTTGACAGGGGGGTCTACGAGCAGTACTTC.